The entry below describes one TCR beta chain. Its antigen is undetermined. Scientists amplified the TCR beta CDR3 regions from RNA transcripts. Scientists carried out first-round RT-PCR using HTBI primers and then a second-round multiplex PCR. One entry per CDR3 protein results from TCRdb running MiXCR on the multiplex PCR reads. In the table there are about 500,000 distinct CDR3 sequences, less than 45% of which are singletons. The V end lost 8 bases, the J end lost 4 bases, and 17 bases lay between the germline ends. CDR1 is SNHLY, CDR2 FYNNEI, per germline. The CDR3 covers 14 residues. The source of the sample is a study of Graves' ophthalmopathy and Graves' hyperthyroidism. Study-wide findings and caveats: At about 69% sensitivity and 72.22% specificity, the model predicted progression of the ophthalmopathy.

The genes are TRBV2 and TRBJ1-2, with D possibly matching TRBD1 (5 bases). The sample consisted of peripheral blood or thyroid tissue (not recorded which). The TCR originated in an adult man with Graves' hyperthyroidism. CDR3 loop: CASPGEGLLYGYTF. The CDR3 DNA follows: TGTGCCAGCCCGGGGGAGGGGCTTCTCTATGGCTACACCTTC.